This T cell receptor beta chain was documented in a study of post-analysis software for immune sequencing data. Study as a whole: Relapsing-remitting, secondary progressive and progressive-relapsing forms made up the multiple sclerosis disease courses.

CDR3 length: 12 amino acids. The germline gives CDR1 MNHNY, CDR2 SVGAGI (reference sequence). The V end lost 6 bases, the J end lost 5 bases, and 10 bases lay between the germline ends. Study results and caveats: TRBV5-6, TRBV5-1 and TRBV20-1 belonged to a set of roughly 5 TRBV segments that were more frequent in patients than controls.

TCR beta cDNA libraries included unique molecular identifiers. TCRdb passed the PCR reads through MiXCR, listing each CDR3 protein once. The sample shows hundreds of thousands of distinct CDR3 sequences, about 40% of them seen only once. The sample holds a few counts of this clonotype. Its specificity is not known. The rearrangement uses TRBV6-6 and TRBJ2-5; D unclear. Specimen: blood. This receptor was identified in a girl aged 5 to 17 with multiple sclerosis. CDR3 residues: CASRPLSETQYF. Here the CDR3 DNA reads TGTGCCAGCAGACCGCTATCGGAGACCCAGTACTTC.